This TCR beta chain came from a study of blood T cell repertoires in COVID-19. Turning to the study itself: The United States, Italy and Spain provided the acute and convalescent COVID-19 samples. From T cells, B-cell-depleted T cells, or PBMCs came the material, which was cDNA or gDNA.

This clone was detected a few times. Under the authors' procedure: Counts of nucleated cells, estimated from reference gene primer amplification, were obtained. Assay used: immunoSEQ multiplex PCR; TCRdb lists only in-frame clones, some missing. The V and J calls and clone size are taken from that table; D and trimming were inferred from the DNA. The repertoire holds some 170,000 clones, with approximately 86% as singletons. The germline V gene has CDR1 SEHNR and CDR2 FQNEAQ (reference sequence). CDR3 length equals 13 residues. The germline V and J ends were trimmed by 0 bases and 2 bases, with 5 bases remaining between them.

This sequence originates from a woman aged 50 to 60 with acute or convalescent COVID-19. Input material: peripheral blood. V and J are TRBV7-9 and TRBJ2-7; D uncertain. The CDR3 DNA reads as TGTGCCAGCAGCTTAGCGACAACCTACGAGCAGTACTTC. Amino acid sequence: CASSLATTYEQYF.